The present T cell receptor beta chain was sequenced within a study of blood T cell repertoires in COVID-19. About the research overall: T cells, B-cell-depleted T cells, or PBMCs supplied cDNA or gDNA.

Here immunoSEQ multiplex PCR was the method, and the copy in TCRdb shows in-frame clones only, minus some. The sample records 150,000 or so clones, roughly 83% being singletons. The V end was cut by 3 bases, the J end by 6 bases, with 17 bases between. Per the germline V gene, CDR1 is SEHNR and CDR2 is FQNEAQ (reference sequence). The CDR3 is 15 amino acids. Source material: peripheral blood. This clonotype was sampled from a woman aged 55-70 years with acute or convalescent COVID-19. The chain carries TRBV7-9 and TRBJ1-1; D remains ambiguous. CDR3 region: CASSLAIEGRAEAFF. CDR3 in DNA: TGTGCCAGCAGCTTGGCAATTGAGGGAAGGGCTGAAGCTTTCTTT.